These 5 T cell receptor beta chains were sequenced from one sample in a study of blood T cell repertoires in COVID-19. The protocol was immunoSEQ multiplex PCR, while the TCRdb copy is restricted to in-frame clones and leaves out a portion. The data show around 120,000 clones, less than 85% seen once. The sequenced sample was peripheral blood. The receptor set was obtained from a young man with acute or convalescent COVID-19.

The gene calls are TRBV13 and TRBJ2-5; D is unresolved. The CDR3 is 12 amino acids. V shed 2 bases and J shed 4 bases, with 5 bases lying between them. Germline V gene data show CDR1 as PRHDT and CDR2 as FYEKMQ (reference sequence). The CDR3 region has the DNA TGTGCCAGCAGCTTAACTTCAGAGACCCAGTACTTC. This sequence encodes CASSLTSETQYF.

The chain has TRBV29-1 and TRBJ1-1; unclear D gene. Germline lookup yields CDR1 SQVTM and CDR2 ANQGSEA. With 6 bases removed from V and 3 bases from J, the gap between germline ends came to 11 bases. The CDR3 runs to 12 residues. The CDR3 DNA reads TGCAGCGTCCTCGGGAGGTACACTGAAGCTTTCTTT. Its translation: CSVLGRYTEAFF.

The J gene is TRBJ2-3, the V gene TRBV27; D gene unclear. CDR1 MNHEY and CDR2 SMNVEV come from the germline V gene (reference sequence). V shed 3 bases and J shed 1 base, with 8 bases lying between them. CDR3 size: 14 residues. This CDR3 is CASSFGRRTDTQYF. CDR3 bases: TGTGCCAGCAGTTTTGGCCGTCGCACAGATACGCAGTATTTT.

The CDR3 sequence is CASSRGTGTVYNEQFF. The CDR3 DNA follows: TGTGCCAGCAGCCGGGGAACGGGGACTGTTTACAATGAGCAGTTCTTC. This chain connects TRBV9 to TRBJ2-1; perhaps TRBD2 as D (6 bases). Trimming shortened V by 4 bases and J by 4 bases, and 18 bases separated the two germline ends. The CDR3 extends over 16 amino acids. Germline lookup yields CDR1 SGDLS and CDR2 YYNGEE.

The chain has TRBV4-3 and TRBJ1-2, with a possible D match to TRBD1 (5 bases). V shed 0 bases and J shed 2 bases, with 10 bases lying between them. From germline, CDR1 is LGHNA and CDR2 YSLEER. This CDR3 region has 15 residues. The CDR3 region is CASSQETDKNYGYTF. For the CDR3, the DNA is TGCGCCAGCAGCCAAGAGACAGACAAAAACTATGGCTACACCTTC.